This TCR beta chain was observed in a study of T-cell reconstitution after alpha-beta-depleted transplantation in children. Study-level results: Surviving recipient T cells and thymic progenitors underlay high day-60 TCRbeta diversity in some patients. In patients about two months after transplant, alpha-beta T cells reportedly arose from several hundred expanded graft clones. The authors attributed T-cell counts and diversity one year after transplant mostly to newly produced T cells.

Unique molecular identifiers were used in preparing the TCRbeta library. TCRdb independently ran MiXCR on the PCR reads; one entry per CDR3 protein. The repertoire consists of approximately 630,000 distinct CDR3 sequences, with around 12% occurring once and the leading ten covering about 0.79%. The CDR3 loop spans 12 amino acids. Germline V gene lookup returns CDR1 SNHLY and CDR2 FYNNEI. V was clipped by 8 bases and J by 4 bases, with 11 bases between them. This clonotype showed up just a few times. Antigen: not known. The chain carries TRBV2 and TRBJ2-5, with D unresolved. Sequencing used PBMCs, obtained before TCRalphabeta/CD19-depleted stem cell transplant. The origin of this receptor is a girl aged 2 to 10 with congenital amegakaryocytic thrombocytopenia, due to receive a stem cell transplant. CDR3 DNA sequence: TGTGCCAGCCTTTTAGAAGGAGAGACCCAGTACTTC. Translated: CASLLEGETQYF.